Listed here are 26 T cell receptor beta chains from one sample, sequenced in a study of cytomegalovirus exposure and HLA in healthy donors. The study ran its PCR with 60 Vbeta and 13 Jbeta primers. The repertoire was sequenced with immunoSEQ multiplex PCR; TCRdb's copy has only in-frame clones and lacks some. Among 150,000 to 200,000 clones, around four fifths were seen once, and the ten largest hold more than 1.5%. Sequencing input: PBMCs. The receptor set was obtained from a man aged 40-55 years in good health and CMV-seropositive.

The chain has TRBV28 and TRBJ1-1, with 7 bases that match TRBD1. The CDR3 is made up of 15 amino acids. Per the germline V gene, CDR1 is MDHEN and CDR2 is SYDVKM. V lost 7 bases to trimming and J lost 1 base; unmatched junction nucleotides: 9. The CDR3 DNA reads TGTGCCAGCAACTATGAGGGACAGCCGAACACTGAAGCTTTCTTT. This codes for CASNYEGQPNTEAFF.

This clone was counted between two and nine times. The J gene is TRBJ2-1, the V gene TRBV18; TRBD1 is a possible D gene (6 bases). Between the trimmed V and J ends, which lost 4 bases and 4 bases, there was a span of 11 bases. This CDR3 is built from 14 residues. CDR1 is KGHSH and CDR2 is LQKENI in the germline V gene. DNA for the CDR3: TGTGCCAGCTCACTGTCACAGGGATACAATGAGCAGTTCTTC. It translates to CASSLSQGYNEQFF.

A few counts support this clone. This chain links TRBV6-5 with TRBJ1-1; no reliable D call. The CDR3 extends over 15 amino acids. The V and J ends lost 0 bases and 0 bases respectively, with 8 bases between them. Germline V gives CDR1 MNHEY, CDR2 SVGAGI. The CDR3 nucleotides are TGTGCCAGCAGTTACTCGCCGGGGATGAACACTGAAGCTTTCTTT. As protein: CASSYSPGMNTEAFF.

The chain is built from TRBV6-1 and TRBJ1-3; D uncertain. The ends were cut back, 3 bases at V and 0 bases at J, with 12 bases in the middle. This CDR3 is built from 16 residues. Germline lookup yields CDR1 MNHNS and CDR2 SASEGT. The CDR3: CASSDSGKISGNTIYF. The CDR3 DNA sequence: TGTGCCAGCAGTGATTCGGGGAAGATCTCTGGAAACACCATATATTTT.

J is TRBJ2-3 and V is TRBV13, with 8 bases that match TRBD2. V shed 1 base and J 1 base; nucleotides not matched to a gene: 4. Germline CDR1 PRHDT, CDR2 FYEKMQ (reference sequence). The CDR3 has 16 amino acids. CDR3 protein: CASSLALTSGTDTQYF. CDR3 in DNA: TGTGCCAGCAGCTTAGCGTTGACTAGCGGCACAGATACGCAGTATTTT.

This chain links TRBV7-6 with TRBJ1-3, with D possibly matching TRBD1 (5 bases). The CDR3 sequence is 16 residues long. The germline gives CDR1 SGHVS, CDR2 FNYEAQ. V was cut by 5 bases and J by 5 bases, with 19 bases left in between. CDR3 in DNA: TGTGCCAGCAGCAACCCAAGCGGGGGAGGGAGAAACACCATATATTTT. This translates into CASSNPSGGGRNTIYF. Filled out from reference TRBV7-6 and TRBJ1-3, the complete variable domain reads GAGVSQSPRYKVTKRGQDVALRCDPISGHVSLYWYRQALGQGPEFLTYFNYEAQQDKSGLPNDRFSAERPEGSISTLTIQRTEQRDSAMYRCASSNPSGGGRNTIYFGEGSWLTVV.

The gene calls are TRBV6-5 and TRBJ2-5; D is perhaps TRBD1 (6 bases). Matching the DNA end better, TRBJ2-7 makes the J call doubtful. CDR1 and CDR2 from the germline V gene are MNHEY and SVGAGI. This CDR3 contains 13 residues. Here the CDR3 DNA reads TGTGCCAGCAGTAGCGACAGGCGCTACGAGCAGTACTTC. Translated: CASSSDRRYEQYF.

CDR3 sequence: CASSQDSLNRGLGSVRNEQFF. CDR3 nucleotides: TGCGCCAGCAGCCAAGATAGTTTGAACAGGGGGCTAGGAAGTGTGAGGAATGAGCAGTTCTTC. The J gene is TRBJ2-1, the V gene TRBV4-3; 9 nucleotides agree with TRBD1. V lost 0 bases, J lost 7 bases, and 22 bases stayed unmatched. The CDR3 consists of 21 residues. Germline CDR1 reads LGHNA; CDR2 reads YSLEER.

The CDR3 sequence is CASSLDFAEYEQYF. CDR3 bases: TGTGCCAGCAGCTTAGATTTTGCGGAGTACGAGCAGTACTTC. The chain carries TRBV11-2 and TRBJ2-7; D gene ambiguous. V dropped 0 bases and J dropped 4 bases, with 10 bases sitting between them. From germline, CDR1 is SGHAT and CDR2 FQNNGV. The CDR3 extends over 14 amino acids.

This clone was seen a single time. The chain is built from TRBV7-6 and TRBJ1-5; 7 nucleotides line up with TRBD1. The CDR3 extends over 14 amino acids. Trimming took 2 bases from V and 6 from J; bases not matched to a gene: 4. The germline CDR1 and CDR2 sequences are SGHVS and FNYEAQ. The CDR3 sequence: CASSLQGGSQPQHF. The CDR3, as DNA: TGTGCCAGCAGCTTACAGGGGGGCAGTCAGCCCCAGCATTTT.

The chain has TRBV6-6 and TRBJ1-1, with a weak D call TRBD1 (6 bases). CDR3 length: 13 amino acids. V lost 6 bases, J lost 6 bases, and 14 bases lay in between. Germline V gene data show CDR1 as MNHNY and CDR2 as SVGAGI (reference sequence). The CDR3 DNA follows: TGTGCCAGCAGCCCACAGGGTAGGGCTGAAGCTTTCTTT. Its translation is CASSPQGRAEAFF.

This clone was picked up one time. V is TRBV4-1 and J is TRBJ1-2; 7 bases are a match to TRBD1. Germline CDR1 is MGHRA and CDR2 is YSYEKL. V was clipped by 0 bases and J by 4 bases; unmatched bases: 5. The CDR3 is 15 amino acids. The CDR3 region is CASSQDIAGGYGYTF. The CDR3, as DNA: TGCGCCAGCAGCCAAGATATCGCAGGGGGCTATGGCTACACCTTC.

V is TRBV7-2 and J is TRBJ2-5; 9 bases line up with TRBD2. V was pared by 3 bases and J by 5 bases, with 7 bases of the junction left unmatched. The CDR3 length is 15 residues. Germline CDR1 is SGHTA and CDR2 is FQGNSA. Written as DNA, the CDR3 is TGTGCCAGCAGCTTGGGCGCGGGGGGGCAGGAGACCCAGTACTTC. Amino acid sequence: CASSLGAGGQETQYF.

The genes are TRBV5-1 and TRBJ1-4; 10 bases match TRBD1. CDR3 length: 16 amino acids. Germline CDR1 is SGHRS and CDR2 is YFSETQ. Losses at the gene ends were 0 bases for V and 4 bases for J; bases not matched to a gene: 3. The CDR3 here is CASSLAGTGDNEKLFF. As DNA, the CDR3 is TGCGCCAGCAGCTTGGCCGGGACAGGGGATAATGAAAAACTGTTTTTT.

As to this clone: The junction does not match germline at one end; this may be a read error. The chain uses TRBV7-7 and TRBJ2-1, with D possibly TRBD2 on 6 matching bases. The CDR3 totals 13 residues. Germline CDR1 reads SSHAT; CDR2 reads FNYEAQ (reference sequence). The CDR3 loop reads CASSLRRDNEQFF. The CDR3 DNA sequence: TGTGCTAGCAGCTTAAGGAGGGACAATGAGCAGTTCTTC.

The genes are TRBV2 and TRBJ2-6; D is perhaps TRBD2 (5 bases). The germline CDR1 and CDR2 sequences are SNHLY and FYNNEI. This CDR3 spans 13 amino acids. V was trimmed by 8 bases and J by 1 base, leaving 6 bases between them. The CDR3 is CASWESGANVLTF. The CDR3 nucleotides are TGTGCCAGCTGGGAGTCTGGGGCCAACGTCCTGACTTTC.

The CDR3 loop reads CAHGEGLPYEQYF. DNA for the CDR3: TGTGCCCACGGGGAGGGGTTACCCTACGAGCAGTACTTC. The chain employs TRBV6-1 and TRBJ2-7; TRBD2 matches 7 bases. V was clipped by 11 bases and J by 2 bases; unmatched bases: 9. The germline CDR1 and CDR2 sequences are MNHNS and SASEGT. This CDR3 spans 13 amino acids.

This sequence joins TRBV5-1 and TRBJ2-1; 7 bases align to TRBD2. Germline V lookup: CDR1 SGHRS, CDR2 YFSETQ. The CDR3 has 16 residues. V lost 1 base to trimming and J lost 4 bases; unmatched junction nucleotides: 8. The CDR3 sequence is CASSLLGTNGYNEQFF. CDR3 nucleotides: TGCGCCAGCAGCTTGCTGGGGACTAACGGGTACAATGAGCAGTTCTTC.

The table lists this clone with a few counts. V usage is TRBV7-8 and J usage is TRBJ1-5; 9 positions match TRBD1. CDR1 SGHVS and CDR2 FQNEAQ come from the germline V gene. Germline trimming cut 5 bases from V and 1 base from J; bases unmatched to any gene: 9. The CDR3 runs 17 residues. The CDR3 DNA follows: TGTGCCAGCAGCGGGACCGGGACAGGGCTGAGCAATCAGCCCCAGCATTTT. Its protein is CASSGTGTGLSNQPQHF.

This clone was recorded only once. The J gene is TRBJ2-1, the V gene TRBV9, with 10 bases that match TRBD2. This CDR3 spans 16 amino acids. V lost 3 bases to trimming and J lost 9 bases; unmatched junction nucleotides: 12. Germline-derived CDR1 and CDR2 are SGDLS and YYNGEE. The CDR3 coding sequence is TGTGCCAGCAGCGCCAAAGGACTAGCGGACAACCCTGAGCAGTTCTTC. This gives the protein CASSAKGLADNPEQFF.

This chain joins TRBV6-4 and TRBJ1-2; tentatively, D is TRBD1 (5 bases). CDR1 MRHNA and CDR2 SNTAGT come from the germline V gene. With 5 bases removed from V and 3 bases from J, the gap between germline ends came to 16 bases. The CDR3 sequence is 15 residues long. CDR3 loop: CASSSGQGSYYGYTF. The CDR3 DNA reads TGTGCCAGCAGTTCAGGGCAGGGATCATACTATGGCTACACCTTC.

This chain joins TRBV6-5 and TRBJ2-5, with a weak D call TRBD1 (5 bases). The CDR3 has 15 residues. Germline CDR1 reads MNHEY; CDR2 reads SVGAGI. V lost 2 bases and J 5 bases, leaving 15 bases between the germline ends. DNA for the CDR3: TGTGCCAGCAGTTACAATAGGGGATTTGGGGAGACCCAGTACTTC. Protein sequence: CASSYNRGFGETQYF.

The CDR3 sequence: CASSQEGASGRGELFF. CDR3 bases: TGTGCCAGCAGCCAAGAGGGGGCTAGCGGGAGAGGGGAGCTGTTTTTT. The V and J genes are TRBV4-2 and TRBJ2-2; 10 bases are shared with TRBD2. Germline V gene data show CDR1 as LGHNA and CDR2 as YNFKEQ. The CDR3 consists of 16 residues. The J segment lost 8 bases and the V segment lost 0 bases, leaving 6 bases of the junction unmatched.

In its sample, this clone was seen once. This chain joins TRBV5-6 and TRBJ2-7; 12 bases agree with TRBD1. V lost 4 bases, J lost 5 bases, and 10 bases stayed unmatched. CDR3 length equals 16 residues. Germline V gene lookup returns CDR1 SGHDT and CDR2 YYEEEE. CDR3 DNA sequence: TGTGCCAGCAGCAAACCGGGACAGGGGGCGCGGAACGAGCAGTACTTC. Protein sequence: CASSKPGQGARNEQYF.

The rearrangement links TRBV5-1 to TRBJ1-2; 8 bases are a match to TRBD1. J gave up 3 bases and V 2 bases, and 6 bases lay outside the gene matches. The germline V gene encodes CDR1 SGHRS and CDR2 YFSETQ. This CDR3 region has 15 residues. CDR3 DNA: TGCGCCAGCAGCTTAACAGGGGGTTTCGACTATGGCTACACCTTC. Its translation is CASSLTGGFDYGYTF.

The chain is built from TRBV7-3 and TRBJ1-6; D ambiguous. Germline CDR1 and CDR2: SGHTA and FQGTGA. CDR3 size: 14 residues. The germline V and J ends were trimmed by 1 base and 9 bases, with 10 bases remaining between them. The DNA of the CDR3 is TGTGCCAGCAGCTTAAGGGCCGGAGGTTCACCCCTCCACTTT. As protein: CASSLRAGGSPLHF.